What follows are 19 T cell receptor beta chains derived from one specimen sequenced in a study of T cell responses to AZD1222 COVID-19 vaccine. This table comes from immunoSEQ multiplex PCR, and its TCRdb copy is limited to in-frame clones, with some not included. The sample has approximately 80,000 clones, approximately 85% seen once; the top ten hold 10%. This sample comprised peripheral blood, obtained 28 days after the second AZD1222 dose. These receptors were collected from an adult who received the AZD1222 COVID-19 vaccine.

CDR3 region: CASSLRGRSGANVLTF. The CDR3, as DNA: TGTGCCAGCAGCTTAAGGGGGAGATCTGGGGCCAACGTCCTGACTTTC. V usage is TRBV7-9 and J usage is TRBJ2-6; D is perhaps TRBD1 (6 bases). The CDR3 contains 16 residues. Trimming took off 2 bases at V and 1 base at J, with 9 bases between the two ends. CDR1 is SEHNR, CDR2 FQNEAQ, per germline (reference sequence).

This chain links TRBV29-1 with TRBJ2-7; D may be TRBD2 (5 bases). V was trimmed by 7 bases and J by 0 bases, leaving 16 bases between them. Germline V gives CDR1 SQVTM, CDR2 ANQGSEA. The CDR3 consists of 14 residues. CDR3 region: CSARKDLSSYEQYF. As DNA, the CDR3 is TGCAGCGCTCGCAAGGACTTGAGCTCCTACGAGCAGTACTTC.

For the CDR3, the DNA is TGTGCCAGCAGCCGGAGCGGGGGGGCCAATGAGCAGTTCTTC. Residues: CASSRSGGANEQFF. The chain recombines TRBV7-9 with TRBJ2-1, with 10 bases fitting TRBD2. This CDR3 spans 14 amino acids. CDR1 and CDR2 from the germline V gene are SEHNR and FQNEAQ (reference sequence). V shed 5 bases, J shed 6 bases, and the junction held 4 bases outside the gene matches.

The V call is TRBV9, the J call TRBJ1-4; D is perhaps TRBD1 (5 bases). V was trimmed by 0 bases and J by 6 bases, leaving 12 bases between them. This CDR3 region has 15 residues. Germline-derived CDR1 and CDR2 are SGDLS and YYNGEE. This CDR3 is CASSVAQGWDEKLFF. CDR3 sequence (DNA): TGTGCCAGCAGCGTAGCGCAGGGATGGGATGAAAAACTGTTTTTT.

V usage is TRBV3-1 (or the pseudogene TRBV3-2) and J usage is TRBJ2-5; possibly TRBD1 for D (6 bases). The germline V gene encodes CDR1 LGHDT and CDR2 YNNKEL (reference sequence). The CDR3 spans 15 residues. The V end lost 4 bases, the J end lost 1 base, and 13 bases lay between the germline ends. CDR3 DNA sequence: TGTGCCAGCAGCCCCAGGGGAGTGATCCAAGAGACCCAGTACTTC. Residues: CASSPRGVIQETQYF.

The CDR3 region has the DNA TGTGCCAGCAGCCAACCCGGGCGGGGGGGATTTAGCACCGGGGAGCTGTTTTTT. Its protein is CASSQPGRGGFSTGELFF. The rearrangement links TRBV28 to TRBJ2-2; 9 nucleotides align to TRBD2. This CDR3 contains 18 residues. Germline CDR1 is MDHEN and CDR2 is SYDVKM. V lost 6 bases, J lost 4 bases, and 15 bases stayed unmatched.

V and J are TRBV2 and TRBJ1-1, with no clear D. CDR1 SNHLY and CDR2 FYNNEI come from the germline V gene. This CDR3 spans 14 amino acids. V was clipped by 4 bases and J by 5 bases, with 14 bases between them. The DNA of the CDR3 is TGTGCCAGCAGTGGGGTTCGGGGTTTGACTGAAGCTTTCTTT. It translates to CASSGVRGLTEAFF.

The chain carries TRBV10-3 and TRBJ1-5; TRBD1 aligns across 7 bases. The length of the CDR3 is 14 residues. After removal of 4 bases from V and 3 bases from J, the junction contained 3 bases not matched to a gene. The V gene's germline CDR1 is ENHRY and CDR2 SYGVKD. As DNA, the CDR3 is TGTGCCATCAGTGCAGGGGGGGACAATCAGCCCCAGCATTTT. Translation: CAISAGGDNQPQHF.

The chain employs TRBV7-9 and TRBJ2-3; a weak D match, TRBD2 (6 bases). The CDR3 is 13 residues long. The germline CDR1 and CDR2 sequences are SEHNR and FQNEAQ (reference sequence). V shed 2 bases and J shed 6 bases, with 9 bases lying between them. The CDR3 spells CASSLRLVDTQYF. CDR3 bases: TGTGCCAGCAGCTTACGACTAGTTGATACGCAGTATTTT.

This chain links TRBV2 with TRBJ2-5; D gene uncertain. CDR1 and CDR2 (germline): SNHLY, FYNNEI. Trimming cost V 8 bases and J 1 base, with 14 bases left between them. The CDR3 is 14 residues long. The CDR3 here is CASRYRLVQETQYF. In DNA, the CDR3 is TGTGCCAGCCGGTACCGGTTAGTCCAAGAGACCCAGTACTTC.

The table lists this clone with a few counts. The chain has TRBV19 and TRBJ1-1; D may be TRBD1 (5 bases). Germline-derived CDR1 and CDR2 are LNHDA and SQIVND (reference sequence). V lost 5 bases and J 0 bases, leaving 16 bases between the germline ends. The CDR3 covers 16 residues. The CDR3 region has the DNA TGTGCCAGTAGTTCCCGGAGGTTGGGGGTGAACACTGAAGCTTTCTTT. Translated, it gives CASSSRRLGVNTEAFF. Using reference TRBV19 and TRBJ1-1 for the parts outside the CDR3, the full variable domain is DGGITQSPKYLFRKEGQNVTLSCEQNLNHDAMYWYRQDPGQGLRLIYYSQIVNDFQKGDIAEGYSVSREKKESFPLTVTSAQKNPTAFYLCASSSRRLGVNTEAFFGQGTRLTVV.

The chain couples TRBV11-2 to TRBJ1-2, with TRBD1 identical over 8 bases. Trimming removed 3 bases from V and 3 bases from J; junction bases left unmatched: 0. Germline values: CDR1 SGHAT, CDR2 FQNNGV. The CDR3 contains 13 residues. CDR3 amino acids: CASSLDRDYGYTF. The CDR3 DNA sequence: TGTGCCAGCAGCTTGGACAGGGACTATGGCTACACCTTC.

The J gene is TRBJ2-7, the V gene TRBV10-1; D ambiguous. Germline V lookup: CDR1 WNHNN, CDR2 SYGVQD (reference sequence). The CDR3 extends over 14 amino acids. V was shortened by 3 bases and J by 4 bases, with 13 bases between the two germline ends. The CDR3 loop reads CASSERITPYEQYF. The DNA of the CDR3 is TGCGCCAGCAGTGAACGGATTACCCCGTACGAGCAGTACTTC.

The chain uses TRBV21-1 and TRBJ1-6; TRBD1 is the table's D call and was not checked against the DNA. TRBV21-1 constitutes a pseudogene. The CDR3 spans 16 residues. CDR3 residues: CASSKIGDRVNSPLHF. CDR3 DNA sequence: TGTGCCAGCAGCAAAATAGGGGACAGGGTAAATTCACCCCTCCACTTT.

The genes are TRBV19 and TRBJ1-4; D is unclear. The length of the CDR3 is 13 residues. V lost 3 bases, J lost 10 bases, and 12 bases lay in between. In germline, CDR1 is LNHDA, CDR2 SQIVND (reference sequence). The CDR3 DNA sequence: TGTGCCAGTAGTATGAGTTTCCCGGGAAAACTGTTTTTT. Translating gives CASSMSFPGKLFF.

The chain carries TRBV19 and TRBJ1-1, with 8 bases aligning to TRBD1. The trim removed 7 bases at V and 3 bases at J, leaving 7 bases unmatched. The length of the CDR3 is 14 residues. Germline V CDR1 and CDR2: LNHDA, SQIVND (reference sequence). The CDR3 DNA reads TGTGCCAGTACTAACGGACAGGGTTACACTGAAGCTTTCTTT. This encodes CASTNGQGYTEAFF.

The gene calls are TRBV9 and TRBJ2-2; a possible D gene is TRBD2 (6 bases). The CDR3 spans 18 residues. Germline V gives CDR1 SGDLS, CDR2 YYNGEE. Trimming shortened V by 4 bases and J by 0 bases, and 19 bases separated the two germline ends. This CDR3 is CASSPRGGAKPNTGELFF. CDR3 DNA sequence: TGTGCCAGCAGCCCCCGGGGCGGGGCTAAGCCGAACACCGGGGAGCTGTTTTTT.

V is TRBV19 and J is TRBJ1-5, with D unresolved. V lost 8 bases, J lost 0 bases, and 11 bases lay in between. This CDR3 contains 14 residues. Germline values: CDR1 LNHDA, CDR2 SQIVND (reference sequence). CDR3 amino acids: CASQDSYSNQPQHF. The DNA for the CDR3 is TGTGCCAGTCAAGACTCTTATAGCAATCAGCCCCAGCATTTT.

V gene TRBV6-5 combines with J gene TRBJ1-2; TRBD1 agrees at 9 bases. With V trimmed by 4 bases and J by 0 bases, 6 bases remained unmatched. Germline V gene sequence: CDR1 MNHEY, CDR2 SVGAGI. This CDR3 contains 16 residues. The CDR3 here is CASSFLRDRANYGYTF. As DNA, the CDR3 is TGTGCCAGCAGTTTCCTCCGGGACAGGGCTAACTATGGCTACACCTTC.